This T cell receptor beta chain is from a study of T cells after yellow fever vaccination. Study findings and constraints: The appearance of a small share of clonotypes in both CD4 and CD8 compartments was observed.

The CDR3 length is 14 residues. V shed 7 bases and J shed 5 bases, with 18 bases lying between them. Per the germline V gene, CDR1 is SGHTA and CDR2 is FQGNSA. TCRdb re-analysed the 5' RACE reads in MiXCR, keeping a single row per CDR3 protein. The sample carries 450,000 to 550,000 distinct CDR3 sequences, 20% to 25% recorded once. Concerning this clonotype itself: Its antigen is unknown.

The material was PBMCs, obtained roughly 23 days after the first yellow fever vaccination. The gene calls are TRBV7-2 and TRBJ2-7; the D gene is possibly TRBD1 (5 bases). The clonotype originates from a man younger than 30 who received the YFV17D yellow fever vaccine. In DNA form, the CDR3 reads TGTGCCAGCACCCCGGGTCCAGGGTCCGACGAGCAGTACGTC. Protein sequence: CASTPGPGSDEQYV.